Listed below are T cell receptor beta chains from one sample, sequenced in a study of blood T cell repertoires in COVID-19. Generated by immunoSEQ multiplex PCR, the TCRdb table keeps only in-frame clones and is missing some. The sample carries 150,000 to 250,000 clones, roughly nine tenths recorded once. Sequenced material: PBMCs or T cells enriched from blood (not recorded which). These receptors were obtained from a woman aged 25-40 years who had recovered from COVID-19. Both conserved end residues are part of each CDR3. D genes are given only for firm matches. The size entry is marked missing in some rows and otherwise reads once, few, many or a size class.

V: TRBV7-2
J: TRBJ2-2
D: TRBD2
size: .
CDR3: CASSALEAGGIGELFF
DNA: TGTGCCAGCAGTGCCCTAGAGGCGGGAGGAATCGGGGAGCTGTTTTTT

V: TRBV11-3
J: TRBJ1-1
D: .
size: .
CDR3: CASSLVIRNTEAFF
DNA: TGTGCCAGCAGCTTAGTAATCCGGAACACTGAAGCTTTCTTT

V: TRBV2
J: TRBJ1-3
D: .
size: once
CDR3: CASKGDGNTIYF
DNA: TGTGCCAGCAAAGGGGATGGAAACACCATATATTTT

V: TRBV5-6
J: TRBJ2-3
D: .
size: .
CDR3: CASSVRGLSTDTQYF
DNA: TGTGCCAGCAGCGTGCGGGGGCTGAGCACAGATACGCAGTATTTT

V: TRBV3-1/TRBV3-2
J: TRBJ2-7
D: .
size: .
CDR3: CASSQEDGSEQYF
DNA: TGTGCCAGCAGCCAAGAGGACGGGAGCGAGCAGTACTTC

V: TRBV19
J: TRBJ1-5
D: .
size: .
CDR3: CASSIDSGQTTYSNQPQHF
DNA: TGTGCCAGTAGTATAGACTCAGGACAGACGACATATAGCAATCAGCCCCAGCATTTT

V: TRBV28
J: TRBJ1-6
D: TRBD1
size: once
CDR3: CASSFSQGGSPLHF
DNA: TGTGCCAGCAGTTTCTCCCAGGGGGGATCACCCCTCCACTTT

V: TRBV29-1
J: TRBJ1-1
D: .
size: .
CDR3: CSVHRDTEAFF
DNA: TGCAGCGTGCACAGGGACACTGAAGCTTTCTTT

V: TRBV13
J: TRBJ2-3
D: TRBD2
size: .
CDR3: CASALAGVTDTQYF
DNA: TGTGCCAGCGCCTTGGCGGGGGTCACAGATACGCAGTATTTT

V: TRBV10-3
J: TRBJ2-5
D: .
size: .
CDR3: CAISGGVQETQYF
DNA: TGTGCCATCAGTGGGGGGGTCCAAGAGACCCAGTACTTC

V: TRBV4-1
J: TRBJ1-5
D: .
size: .
CDR3: CASSQDTVGGVRPQHF
DNA: TGCGCCAGCAGCCAAGATACGGTCGGCGGGGTGAGGCCCCAGCATTTT

V: TRBV27
J: TRBJ1-6
D: .
size: .
CDR3: CASSEGLGRKSSYNSPLHF
DNA: TGTGCCAGCAGCGAGGGCCTCGGGCGGAAGAGCTCCTATAATTCACCCCTCCACTTT

V: TRBV12-3/TRBV12-4
J: TRBJ1-6
D: .
size: .
CDR3: CASSLIENSPLHF
DNA: TGTGCCAGCAGTTTGATCGAGAATTCACCCCTCCACTTT

V: TRBV6-1
J: TRBJ1-3
D: .
size: .
CDR3: CASSDPGNTIYF
DNA: TGTGCCAGCAGTGATCCAGGAAACACCATATATTTT

V: TRBV7-3
J: TRBJ2-7
D: .
size: few
CDR3: CASSLDRAYEQYF
DNA: TGTGCCAGCAGCTTGGACAGAGCCTACGAGCAGTACTTC

V: TRBV4-2
J: TRBJ2-7
D: TRBD1
size: .
CDR3: CASSQEDRVGEQYF
DNA: TGTGCCAGCAGCCAGGAGGACAGGGTAGGCGAGCAGTACTTC

V: TRBV7-2
J: TRBJ1-1
D: TRBD1
size: once
CDR3: CASSFGQGNTEAFF
DNA: TGTGCCAGCAGCTTCGGACAGGGTAACACTGAAGCTTTCTTT

V: TRBV3-1/TRBV3-2
J: TRBJ2-1
D: TRBD1
size: .
CDR3: CASSQKLGQGSYNEQFF
DNA: TGTGCCAGCAGCCAAAAGCTGGGACAGGGAAGTTACAATGAGCAGTTCTTC

V: TRBV7-2
J: TRBJ1-1
D: .
size: .
CDR3: CASRDGQQNTEAFF
DNA: TGTGCCAGCAGAGACGGACAGCAGAACACTGAAGCTTTCTTT

V: TRBV12-3/TRBV12-4
J: TRBJ2-5
D: .
size: .
CDR3: CASSFLETQYF
DNA: TGTGCCAGCAGTTTCTTAGAGACCCAGTACTTC

V: TRBV5-6
J: TRBJ2-2
D: TRBD1
size: .
CDR3: CASSFFAGQGNTGELFF
DNA: TGTGCCAGCAGCTTCTTTGCAGGACAGGGGAACACCGGGGAGCTGTTTTTT

V: TRBV3-1/TRBV3-2
J: TRBJ2-1
D: TRBD2
size: .
CDR3: CASSQVRVSGGAGYEQFF
DNA: TGTGCCAGCAGCCAAGTCCGGGTTAGCGGGGGGGCGGGCTATGAGCAGTTCTTC

V: TRBV7-9
J: TRBJ1-2
D: .
size: .
CDR3: CASSLPPSRNYGYTF
DNA: TGTGCCAGCAGCTTACCGCCTTCCCGGAACTATGGCTACACCTTC

V: TRBV5-1
J: TRBJ1-3
D: .
size: .
CDR3: CASSLISQGGSGNTIYF
DNA: TGCGCCAGCAGCTTAATCTCTCAGGGTGGCTCTGGAAACACCATATATTTT

V: TRBV7-3
J: TRBJ1-2
D: .
size: .
CDR3: CASSLDSFYGYTF
DNA: TGTGCCAGCAGCTTAGACAGCTTCTATGGCTACACCTTC

V: TRBV2
J: TRBJ2-2
D: TRBD1
size: .
CDR3: CASGRNRQGTAGELFF
DNA: TGTGCCAGCGGACGAAATCGACAGGGCACTGCCGGGGAGCTGTTTTTT

V: TRBV19
J: TRBJ1-1
D: TRBD1
size: .
CDR3: CASSRDSLNTEAFF
DNA: TGTGCCAGTAGTAGGGACAGCCTGAACACTGAAGCTTTCTTT

V: TRBV27
J: TRBJ2-3
D: .
size: few
CDR3: CASSLSRVDTQYF
DNA: TGTGCCAGCAGTTTATCCCGCGTAGATACGCAGTATTTT

V: TRBV27
J: TRBJ1-1
D: TRBD1
size: .
CDR3: CASSLYQGVMNTEAFF
DNA: TGTGCCAGCAGTTTATACCAGGGGGTAATGAACACTGAAGCTTTCTTT

V: TRBV7-3
J: TRBJ2-4
D: TRBD1
size: .
CDR3: CASSQSTGGVEKQYF
DNA: TGTGCCAGCAGTCAGTCCACAGGGGGCGTCGAAAAACAGTACTTC

V: TRBV18
J: TRBJ2-5
D: .
size: .
CDR3: CASSRNPGFYQETQYF
DNA: TGTGCCAGCTCAAGAAATCCAGGGTTTTACCAAGAGACCCAGTACTTC

V: TRBV6-2/TRBV6-3
J: TRBJ1-2
D: .
size: once
CDR3: CASSHGGVAGYTF
DNA: TGTGCCAGCAGCCACGGCGGGGTGGCTGGCTACACCTTC

V: TRBV6-4
J: TRBJ2-1
D: TRBD1
size: .
CDR3: CASRGTGRGNEQFF
DNA: TGTGCCAGCAGGGGGACAGGGAGAGGGAATGAGCAGTTCTTC

V: TRBV7-9
J: TRBJ1-1
D: .
size: .
CDR3: CASRPEGHIMNTEAFF
DNA: TGTGCCAGCCGACCTGAGGGACACATAATGAACACTGAAGCTTTCTTT

V: TRBV12-3/TRBV12-4
J: TRBJ2-5
D: .
size: .
CDR3: CASSLRETQYF
DNA: TGTGCCAGCAGTTTACGGGAGACCCAGTACTTC

V: TRBV12-3/TRBV12-4
J: TRBJ1-5
D: .
size: .
CDR3: CASSTGKRQPQHF
DNA: TGTGCCAGCAGTACAGGGAAGAGACAGCCCCAGCATTTT

V: TRBV30
J: TRBJ1-6
D: TRBD1
size: .
CDR3: CAWSRGQRNSPLHF
DNA: TGTGCCTGGAGTAGGGGGCAAAGGAATTCACCCCTCCACTTT

V: TRBV6-6
J: TRBJ2-1
D: TRBD1
size: many
CDR3: CASSYSTGGNEQFF
DNA: TGTGCCAGCAGTTACTCGACAGGGGGCAATGAGCAGTTCTTC

V: TRBV12-1
J: TRBJ1-2
D: .
size: .
CDR3: CASSSPGVNYTF
DNA: TGTGCCAGCAGCTCCCCAGGGGTGAACTACACCTTC

V: TRBV27
J: TRBJ1-2
D: .
size: .
CDR3: CASRLGGNYGYTF
DNA: TGTGCCAGCCGTCTGGGGGGTAACTATGGCTACACCTTC

V: TRBV30
J: TRBJ2-1
D: TRBD1
size: .
CDR3: CAWSTGTGNEQFF
DNA: TGTGCCTGGAGTACCGGGACAGGGAATGAGCAGTTCTTC

V: TRBV19
J: TRBJ1-1
D: .
size: .
CDR3: CASTPGTEAFF
DNA: TGTGCCAGTACCCCTGGGACAGAAGCTTTCTTT

V: TRBV6-5
J: TRBJ2-7
D: .
size: .
CDR3: CASSSNYEQYF
DNA: TGTGCCAGCAGTTCTAACTACGAGCAGTACTTC

V: TRBV12-3/TRBV12-4
J: TRBJ1-2
D: .
size: .
CDR3: CASGRLEGQGYTF
DNA: TGTGCCAGCGGCCGTTTGGAGGGGCAGGGCTACACCTTC

V: TRBV3-1/TRBV3-2
J: TRBJ2-3
D: TRBD2
size: .
CDR3: CASRHGTSGVDTQYF
DNA: TGTGCCAGCAGACACGGGACTAGCGGGGTAGATACGCAGTATTTT

V: TRBV19
J: TRBJ1-5
D: TRBD1
size: .
CDR3: CASSKSRDRGYQPQHF
DNA: TGTGCCAGTAGTAAATCCCGGGACAGGGGATATCAGCCCCAGCATTTT

V: TRBV6-2/TRBV6-3
J: TRBJ1-2
D: .
size: .
CDR3: CASSYPQHGYTF
DNA: TGTGCCAGCAGTTACCCACAGCATGGCTACACCTTC

V: TRBV21-1
J: TRBJ2-5
D: .
size: .
CDR3: CASNTDGGQEETQYF
DNA: TGTGCCAGCAACACGGACGGGGGGCAGGAAGAGACCCAGTACTTC

V: TRBV7-9
J: TRBJ1-3
D: TRBD1
size: .
CDR3: CASSLLGGGSGNTIYF
DNA: TGTGCCAGCAGCTTGTTAGGGGGCGGTTCGGGAAACACCATATATTTT